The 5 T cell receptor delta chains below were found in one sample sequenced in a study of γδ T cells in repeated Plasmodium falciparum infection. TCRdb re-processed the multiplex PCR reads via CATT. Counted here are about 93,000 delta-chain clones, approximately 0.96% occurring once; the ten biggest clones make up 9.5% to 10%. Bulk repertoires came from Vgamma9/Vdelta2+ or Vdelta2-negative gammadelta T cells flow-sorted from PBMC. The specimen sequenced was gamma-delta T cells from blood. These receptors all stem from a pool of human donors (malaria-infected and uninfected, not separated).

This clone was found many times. CDR3 nucleotide sequence: TGTGCTCTTGGGGTTTTACGGCAGGGGGCCCGGAGCTTCACCGATAAACTCATCTTT. This encodes CALGVLRQGARSFTDKLIF. V is TRDV1 and J is TRDJ1, with D maybe TRDD3 (5 bases). Trimming removed 4 bases from V and 1 base from J, with 25 bases in between. CDR1 and CDR2 from the germline V gene are TSWWSYY and QGS. This CDR3 is built from 19 residues.

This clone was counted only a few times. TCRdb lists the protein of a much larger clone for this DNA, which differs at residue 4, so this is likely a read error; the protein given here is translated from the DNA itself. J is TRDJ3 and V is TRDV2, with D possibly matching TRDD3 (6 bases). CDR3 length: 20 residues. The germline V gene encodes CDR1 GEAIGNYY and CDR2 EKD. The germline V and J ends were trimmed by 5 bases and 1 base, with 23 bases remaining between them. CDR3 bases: TGTGCCTGTGGCACGAGCCCAACTGGGACCCTTTCCTGGGACACCCGACAGATGTTTTTC. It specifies CACGTSPTGTLSWDTRQMFF.

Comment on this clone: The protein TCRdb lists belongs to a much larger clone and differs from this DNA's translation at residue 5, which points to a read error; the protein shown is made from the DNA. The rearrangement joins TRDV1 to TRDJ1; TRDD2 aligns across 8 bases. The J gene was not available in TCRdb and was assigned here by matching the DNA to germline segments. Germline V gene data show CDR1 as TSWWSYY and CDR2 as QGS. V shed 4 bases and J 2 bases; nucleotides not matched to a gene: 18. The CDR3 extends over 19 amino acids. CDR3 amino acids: CALGVLHLPSETGTDKLIF. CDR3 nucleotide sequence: TGTGCTCTTGGGGTCTTACACCTTCCTAGTGAGACTGGGACCGATAAACTCATCTTT.

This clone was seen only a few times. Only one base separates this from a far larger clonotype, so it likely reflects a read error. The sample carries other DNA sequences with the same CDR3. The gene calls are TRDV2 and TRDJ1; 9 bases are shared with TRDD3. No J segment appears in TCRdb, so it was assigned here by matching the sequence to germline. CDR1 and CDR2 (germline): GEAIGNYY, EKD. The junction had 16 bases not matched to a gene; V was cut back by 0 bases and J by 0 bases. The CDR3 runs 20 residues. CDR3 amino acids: CACDTVPTGGLGGYTDKLIF. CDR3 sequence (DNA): TGTGCCTGTGACACCGTCCCTACTGGGGGACTGGGGGGGTACACCGATAAACTCATCTTT.

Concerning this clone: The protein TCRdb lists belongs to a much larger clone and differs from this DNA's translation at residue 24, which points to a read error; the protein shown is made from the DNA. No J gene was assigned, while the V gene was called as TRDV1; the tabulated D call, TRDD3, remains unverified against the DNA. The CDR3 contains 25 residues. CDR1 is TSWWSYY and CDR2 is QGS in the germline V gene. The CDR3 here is CALGDLSTPFPEGLYWGITSDKLTF. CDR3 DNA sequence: TGTGCTCTTGGGGATTTGTCCACCCCATTCCCTGAGGGATTGTACTGGGGGATAACGTCCGATAAACTCACCTTT.